Presented here are 20 T cell receptor beta chains from one specimen sequenced in a study of blood T cell repertoires in COVID-19. TCRdb's table, derived via immunoSEQ multiplex PCR, lists solely in-frame clones and lacks some. The sample has roughly 90,000 clones, around three quarters seen once; the top ten hold 10%. The sequencing sample was made of peripheral blood. Receptors were obtained from a woman in her seventies with acute or convalescent COVID-19.

The rearrangement links TRBV6-5 to TRBJ2-3; 7 bases fit TRBD1. The trim removed 6 bases at V and 0 bases at J, leaving 6 bases unmatched. The CDR3 runs 15 residues. Germline V gene lookup returns CDR1 MNHEY and CDR2 SVGAGI. This CDR3 reads CASSQTGSSTDTQYF. DNA for the CDR3: TGTGCCAGCAGCCAGACAGGGTCAAGCACAGATACGCAGTATTTT.

The V and J genes are TRBV5-1 and TRBJ2-3, with 12 bases identical to TRBD2. Germline V gives CDR1 SGHRS, CDR2 YFSETQ. Trimming took 0 bases from V and 1 from J; bases not matched to a gene: 12. The CDR3 spans 20 residues. CDR3 coding DNA: TGCGCCAGCAGCTTGGTCGTAAGACTAGCGGGAGTTGAGGGCACAGATACGCAGTATTTT. Translation: CASSLVVRLAGVEGTDTQYF.

This clone was seen only a few times. The chain combines TRBV6-1 with TRBJ1-1; unclear D gene. The V gene's germline CDR1 is MNHNS and CDR2 SASEGT. The V end was cut by 0 bases, the J end by 3 bases, with 8 bases between. The CDR3 consists of 14 residues. CDR3 nucleotide sequence: TGTGCCAGCAGTGAAGCTGGCGGGGACACTGAAGCTTTCTTT. This sequence encodes CASSEAGGDTEAFF.

This clone was seen a single time. The chain employs TRBV29-1 and TRBJ2-4, with TRBD1 matching 7 bases. V lost 0 bases, J lost 13 bases, and 3 bases stayed unmatched. The CDR3 has 11 residues. Germline lookup yields CDR1 SQVTM and CDR2 ANQGSEA. The CDR3 sequence is CSVEDPGQQYF. In DNA, the CDR3 is TGCAGCGTTGAAGATCCGGGACAGCAGTACTTC.

The rearrangement links TRBV4-1 to TRBJ1-3; no clear D. CDR3 length equals 17 residues. Germline V gene sequence: CDR1 MGHRA, CDR2 YSYEKL. V was shortened by 1 base and J by 8 bases, with 21 bases between the two germline ends. The CDR3 bases are TGCGCCAGCAGCCAAGGGTCTTCGGCCCTACAGCTCTACACCATATATTTT. The encoded protein is CASSQGSSALQLYTIYF.

This clone was recorded once. J is TRBJ2-7 and V is TRBV6-1, with D possibly being TRBD2 (7 bases). The CDR3 contains 14 residues. From germline, CDR1 is MNHNS and CDR2 SASEGT. V was pared by 1 base and J by 4 bases, with 11 bases between. The CDR3 coding sequence is TGTGCCAGCAGTGAAGTGGGGGGGGCTTACGAGCAGTACTTC. Its protein product is CASSEVGGAYEQYF.

The chain uses TRBV6-1 and TRBJ1-2; D gene unclear. Trimming cost V 0 bases and J 4 bases, with 12 bases left between them. The germline V gene has CDR1 MNHNS and CDR2 SASEGT. The CDR3 length is 15 residues. In nucleotides, the CDR3 is TGTGCCAGCAGTGAAGCGTTCGCCGGAGGCTATGGCTACACCTTC. Amino acids: CASSEAFAGGYGYTF.

This clone was seen more than once but under ten times. V gene TRBV28 combines with J gene TRBJ1-5, with D tentatively TRBD1 (5 bases). Germline loops: CDR1 MDHEN, CDR2 SYDVKM. Trimming shortened V by 5 bases and J by 2 bases, and 13 bases separated the two germline ends. This CDR3 is built from 15 residues. The CDR3 sequence is CASSAPGSGNQPQHF. As DNA, the CDR3 is TGTGCCAGCAGTGCCCCAGGGTCGGGCAATCAGCCCCAGCATTTT.

The chain employs TRBV24-1 and TRBJ1-4; possible D gene TRBD1, 6 bases. The V gene lost 0 bases and the J gene lost 8 bases, with 6 bases spanning the gap. CDR1 and CDR2 from the germline V gene are KGHDR and SFDVKD. This CDR3 region has 13 residues. The CDR3 DNA follows: TGTGCCACCAGTGATTTGAGGGGGGAAAAACTGTTTTTT. It codes for CATSDLRGEKLFF.

The rearrangement uses TRBV4-1 and TRBJ2-1, with 10 bases aligning to TRBD2. The germline gives CDR1 MGHRA, CDR2 YSYEKL. V was pared by 0 bases and J by 0 bases, with 11 bases of the junction left unmatched. CDR3 length: 20 residues. Written as DNA, the CDR3 is TGCGCCAGCAGCCAAGATCGGGCTAGCGGGAGCCTAAGCTCCTACAATGAGCAGTTCTTC. Translation: CASSQDRASGSLSSYNEQFF.

V usage is TRBV4-2 and J usage is TRBJ2-3, with a tentative D call TRBD2 (5 bases). The germline CDR1 and CDR2 sequences are LGHNA and YNFKEQ. This CDR3 region has 16 residues. V shed 4 bases and J shed 2 bases, with 16 bases lying between them. The CDR3 region is CASSLARTPDTDTQYF. CDR3 DNA: TGTGCCAGCAGCCTGGCCCGGACTCCCGACACAGATACGCAGTATTTT.

The chain uses TRBV3-1 (or the pseudogene TRBV3-2) and TRBJ1-5; 9 bases are a match to TRBD1. Germline V gene lookup returns CDR1 LGHDT and CDR2 YNNKEL (reference sequence). V lost 1 base to trimming and J lost 7 bases; unmatched junction nucleotides: 2. CDR3 length: 14 residues. In nucleotides, the CDR3 is TGTGCCAGCAGCCAAGGGACAGGGGCCCAGCCCCAGCATTTT. This encodes CASSQGTGAQPQHF.

The genes are TRBV9 and TRBJ2-5; tentative D call: TRBD2 (6 bases). The CDR3 is 14 residues long. Trimming took off 0 bases at V and 3 bases at J, with 9 bases between the two ends. Germline-derived CDR1 and CDR2 are SGDLS and YYNGEE. The CDR3 coding sequence is TGTGCCAGCAGCGTAGACCCGGGGGAAGAGACCCAGTACTTC. This codes for CASSVDPGEETQYF.

The count of this clone is one. CDR3 in amino acids: CSVQAVNTGELFF. Written as DNA, the CDR3 is TGCAGCGTTCAAGCGGTGAACACCGGGGAGCTGTTTTTT. J is TRBJ2-2 and V is TRBV29-1, with D perhaps TRBD2 (5 bases). The CDR3 loop spans 13 amino acids. Trimming removed 5 bases from V and 1 base from J, with 8 bases in between. From germline, CDR1 is SQVTM and CDR2 ANQGSEA.

This clone occurred once. This rearrangement joins TRBV19 to TRBJ2-7, with 10 bases matching TRBD2. The CDR3 totals 15 residues. Trimming took 5 bases from V and 1 from J; bases not matched to a gene: 5. In germline, CDR1 is LNHDA, CDR2 SQIVND (reference sequence). Written as DNA, the CDR3 is TGTGCCAGTAGTGCTAGCGGGAGTGGGTCCTACGAGCAGTACTTC. Translation: CASSASGSGSYEQYF.

The chain has TRBV2 and TRBJ1-4, with D possibly being TRBD1 (5 bases). The CDR3 is made up of 14 amino acids. Germline V gene sequence: CDR1 SNHLY, CDR2 FYNNEI. V dropped 6 bases and J dropped 7 bases, with 15 bases sitting between them. CDR3 amino acids: CASREGSVIEKLFF. The CDR3 DNA reads as TGTGCCAGCAGGGAGGGGTCGGTGATTGAAAAACTGTTTTTT.

This clone came up once. The chain recombines TRBV5-1 with TRBJ2-5; D is ambiguous. Germline V CDR1 and CDR2: SGHRS, YFSETQ. This CDR3 spans 14 amino acids. Trimming took 0 bases from V and 4 from J, leaving 10 bases between them. The CDR3 protein is CASSLATVRETQYF. The CDR3 nucleotides are TGCGCCAGCAGCTTGGCCACGGTTAGAGAGACCCAGTACTTC.

This chain links TRBV19 with TRBJ2-2; D is unclear. The CDR3 totals 14 residues. The germline V and J ends were trimmed by 3 bases and 4 bases, with 9 bases remaining between them. Germline CDR1 reads LNHDA; CDR2 reads SQIVND (reference sequence). CDR3 in DNA: TGTGCCAGTAGTATGACAAGCTTCACCGGGGAGCTGTTTTTT. The encoded protein is CASSMTSFTGELFF.

V and J are TRBV7-2 and TRBJ1-4; perhaps TRBD1 as D (5 bases). Per germline, CDR1 SGHTA and CDR2 FQGNSA. V dropped 5 bases and J dropped 8 bases, with 15 bases sitting between them. The CDR3 consists of 14 residues. The CDR3 sequence: CASSRGTNPEKLFF. The CDR3 DNA reads as TGTGCCAGCAGCCGGGGGACCAATCCAGAAAAACTGTTTTTT.

This rearrangement joins TRBV7-9 to TRBJ1-3; D gene ambiguous. V was pared by 3 bases and J by 0 bases, with 15 bases between. CDR1 is SEHNR and CDR2 is FQNEAQ in the germline V gene (reference sequence). The CDR3 totals 17 residues. CDR3 sequence: CASSFTGRTDSGNTIYF. DNA of the CDR3: TGTGCCAGCAGCTTCACCGGACGGACTGACTCTGGAAACACCATATATTTT.